This passage covers 11 T cell receptor beta chains from one sample sequenced in a study of cytomegalovirus exposure and HLA in healthy donors. PCR was performed using 60 Vbeta and 13 Jbeta primers. Repertoires were generated with immunoSEQ multiplex PCR, while TCRdb's copy carries only in-frame clones and drops some. The table lists over 100,000 clones, roughly 80% of them singletons, with approximately 7.2% in the top ten. Sequencing used PBMCs. Source of these receptors: a male donor in good health and CMV-seronegative.

This clone was seen only a few times. The genes are TRBV9 and TRBJ1-3; D remains unclear. CDR3 length: 13 residues. CDR1 and CDR2 (germline): SGDLS, YYNGEE. V was shortened by 2 bases and J by 4 bases, with 7 bases between the two germline ends. The CDR3, as DNA: TGTGCCAGCAGCGTGAGGGAAGGAAACACCATATATTTT. It encodes CASSVREGNTIYF.

This clone was recorded only once. The chain couples TRBV6-1 to TRBJ2-2, with unresolved D. Germline CDR1 reads MNHNS; CDR2 reads SASEGT. The CDR3 is 14 residues long. Trimming stripped 6 bases from V and 0 bases from J, with 8 bases between. The CDR3, as DNA: TGTGCCAGCAGCCGCGGAGCGAACACCGGGGAGCTGTTTTTT. Its translation is CASSRGANTGELFF.

V gene TRBV28 combines with J gene TRBJ2-7; weak D call: TRBD2 (5 bases). Trimming pared 4 bases from V and 4 bases from J, leaving 14 bases between. This CDR3 region has 14 residues. Germline CDR1 MDHEN, CDR2 SYDVKM. The CDR3 sequence: CASSSGGTGYEQYF. Here the CDR3 DNA reads TGTGCCAGCAGTTCCGGAGGTACGGGGTACGAGCAGTACTTC. Complete variable domain (other parts from reference TRBV28 and TRBJ2-7): DVKVTQSSRYLVKRTGEKVFLECVQDMDHENMFWYRQDPGLGLRLIYFSYDVKMKEKGDIPEGYSVSREKKERFSLILESASTNQTSMYLCASSSGGTGYEQYFGPGTRLTVT.

The chain joins TRBV30 to TRBJ1-2; D might be TRBD1 (6 bases). This CDR3 spans 15 amino acids. Germline loops: CDR1 GTSNPN, CDR2 SVGIG (reference sequence). V lost 4 bases, J lost 3 bases, and 18 bases lay in between. The CDR3 spells CAWIKLGGRDYGYTF. The CDR3, as DNA: TGTGCCTGGATCAAACTCGGGGGGCGGGACTATGGCTACACCTTC.

This clone was seen a few times. The chain has TRBV6-5 and TRBJ2-7; 7 nucleotides agree with TRBD1. In germline, CDR1 is MNHEY, CDR2 SVGAGI. V trimming: 6 bases; J trimming: 2 bases; junction bases outside the gene matches: 4. This CDR3 contains 13 residues. In DNA, the CDR3 is TGTGCCAGCAGCGGACAGGCCGCCTACGAGCAGTACTTC. Amino acids: CASSGQAAYEQYF.

The chain employs TRBV9 and TRBJ2-3; D gene uncertain. The germline gives CDR1 SGDLS, CDR2 YYNGEE. This CDR3 contains 14 residues. Trimming pared 0 bases from V and 5 bases from J, leaving 10 bases between. CDR3 in DNA: TGTGCCAGCAGCGTAGTTGATTCGGGAGATACGCAGTATTTT. It translates to CASSVVDSGDTQYF.

V usage is TRBV28 and J usage is TRBJ2-7; 8 positions match TRBD1. Germline CDR1 and CDR2: MDHEN and SYDVKM. The CDR3 consists of 15 residues. V shed 0 bases and J 4 bases; nucleotides not matched to a gene: 5. CDR3 nucleotides: TGTGCCAGCAGTTTATGGGTCCAGGGGGCATACGAGCAGTACTTC. It codes for CASSLWVQGAYEQYF.

This clone appeared once. One junction end does not reproduce the germline sequence, and a read error may be involved. V is TRBV7-9 and J is TRBJ1-1; 7 nucleotides match TRBD1. This CDR3 is built from 13 residues. The germline CDR1 and CDR2 sequences are SEHNR and FQNEAQ (reference sequence). The DNA of the CDR3 is TGTTCCAGCAGTCCCAGGGGGGCCACTGAAGCTTTCTTT. Translating gives CSSSPRGATEAFF.

The chain couples TRBV28 to TRBJ1-6; 8 nucleotides match TRBD1. V dropped 7 bases and J dropped 1; count of bases not matched to a gene: 3. The CDR3 runs 15 residues. CDR1 and CDR2 from the germline V gene are MDHEN and SYDVKM. The DNA for the CDR3 is TGTGCCAGCATTCACAGGGGGTCCTATAATTCACCCCTCCACTTT. This translates into CASIHRGSYNSPLHF.

This clone appeared once. The gene calls are TRBV9 and TRBJ1-4, with TRBD1 matching 8 bases. The length of the CDR3 is 16 residues. The V gene's germline CDR1 is SGDLS and CDR2 YYNGEE. The V gene end was trimmed by 4 bases and the J gene end by 3 bases; junction bases not matched to a gene: 8. The CDR3 reads CASSPFQGASNEKLFF. The CDR3 DNA follows: TGTGCCAGCAGCCCCTTCCAGGGGGCGTCTAATGAAAAACTGTTTTTT. The full variable domain, with the rest looked up from reference TRBV9 and TRBJ1-4, is DSGVTQTPKHLITATGQRVTLRCSPRSGDLSVYWYQQSLDQGLQFLIQYYNGEERAKGNILERFSAQQFPDLHSELNLSSLELGDSALYFCASSPFQGASNEKLFFGSGTQLSVL.

The gene calls are TRBV7-3 and TRBJ1-6; D is perhaps TRBD1 (6 bases). CDR1 SGHTA and CDR2 FQGTGA come from the germline V gene. This CDR3 region has 16 residues. Trimming shortened V by 8 bases and J by 7 bases, and 21 bases separated the two germline ends. CDR3 DNA sequence: TGTGCCAGCGATCTAAGGGGGGGGGTGCTAAATTCACCCCTCCACTTT. Translation: CASDLRGGVLNSPLHF.